This T cell receptor beta chain is from a study of CD8 T cells in ankylosing spondylitis. Findings and caveats of the study: Reportedly, matched ankylosing spondylitis synovial fluid was significantly enriched for disease-linked clones. Several highly homologous variants made up a TCR beta motif that seemed to typify ankylosing spondylitis blood.

Preparation of TCR beta libraries was done by quantitative 5'-RACE with molecular barcodes. TCRdb used MiXCR to reprocess the 5' RACE reads, holding one entry per CDR3 protein. The sample records about 750,000 distinct CDR3 sequences, 15% to 20% being singletons. The germline V and J ends were trimmed by 3 bases and 4 bases, with 9 bases remaining between them. Germline loops: CDR1 MNHNS, CDR2 SASEGT. CDR3 size: 13 residues. On this clonotype: What it binds is not known.

The clonotype originates from a male donor with ankylosing spondylitis. The chain carries TRBV6-1 and TRBJ1-2, with TRBD1 as a possible D gene (6 bases). The specimen sequenced was blood, either unsorted or a sorted T cell fraction (not recorded which). In nucleotides, the CDR3 is TGTGCCAGCAGTGAGAAGGGGGTCTATGGCTACACCTTC. Amino acid sequence: CASSEKGVYGYTF.